This TCR beta chain was obtained from a study of cytomegalovirus exposure and HLA in healthy donors. Across the study: One earlier analysis, a look at 180 million or so T cells, found some 100 million unique TCR beta sequences. Study-wide points: In a later analysis, common viral pathogens appeared linked to several of the most significant clusters. As a later analysis revealed, most CMV-associated TCR beta chains appeared HLA-restricted. Across donors, most TCRs were seen rarely, yet some public ones were widespread.

PCR used 60 Vbeta primers and 13 Jbeta primers. The method was immunoSEQ multiplex PCR; TCRdb's version includes in-frame clones alone and lacks a portion of them. The table lists 100,000 to 150,000 clones, around 81% of them singletons. With regard to this clone: Its antigen is unidentified.

There are 17 residues in the CDR3. CDR1 is GTSNPN and CDR2 is SVGIG in the germline V gene (reference sequence). J gave up 8 bases and V 5 bases, and 19 bases lay outside the gene matches. The TCR originated in a man in his late teens or twenties in good health and CMV-seronegative. The chain links TRBV30 to TRBJ2-2; 8 bases are shared with TRBD1. The sample was PBMCs. This chain's CDR3 is CAWGRDRSHPWSGELFF. For the CDR3, the DNA is TGTGCCTGGGGTCGGGACAGGTCTCACCCATGGTCTGGGGAGCTGTTTTTT.